This TCR beta chain is drawn from a study of neurological immune-mediated disorders. The study, taken as a whole, reports: Multiple sclerosis, the disease with the least TCR clonal expansion, fell below healthy controls, whereas HTLV-1-associated myelopathy showed the most.

TCRdb used MiXCR to reprocess the 5' RACE reads, holding one entry per CDR3 protein. Seen here are about 59,000 distinct CDR3 sequences, roughly 13% observed once, and the top ten hold about 11%. The V end lost 4 bases, the J end lost 0 bases, and 9 bases lay between the germline ends. Germline V gives CDR1 SGDLS, CDR2 YYNGEE. CDR3 length equals 14 residues. This clonotype showed up many times. What it binds is unknown. The TCR comes from a woman aged 55 to 70 with HTLV-1-associated myelopathy (HAM/TSP). This chain connects TRBV9 to TRBJ2-3; D may be TRBD2 (6 bases). Source material: PBMCs. Here the CDR3 reads CASSTSGSTDTQYF. The CDR3 DNA reads as TGTGCCAGCAGCACAAGCGGGAGCACAGATACGCAGTATTTT.